In its sample, the clone carrying this T cell receptor beta chain was seen a few times. V dropped 4 bases and J dropped 3 bases, with 7 bases sitting between them. Per the germline V gene, CDR1 is KGHSH and CDR2 is LQKENI. The CDR3 totals 13 residues. Some clones are missing from TCRdb's copy, which holds only in-frame ones; the method was immunoSEQ multiplex PCR. The sample has about 680,000 clones, around 72% seen once. These data come from a study of shared clonotypes between healthy human individuals. V gene TRBV18 combines with J gene TRBJ1-5, with D uncertain. Sequenced sample: memory CD4+ T cells sorted from blood. Subset meaning: CD45RA-negative fraction. This receptor was identified in a woman younger than 45 in good health. The CDR3, as DNA: TGTGCCAGCTCACAGGAAGTCAATCAGCCCCAGCATTTT. It encodes CASSQEVNQPQHF.